These 7 T cell receptor beta chains share one sample of origin, sequenced in a study of blood T cell repertoires in COVID-19. Using immunoSEQ multiplex PCR, the repertoire was profiled, and TCRdb retains in-frame clones only, with some absent. The table shows some 200,000 clones, with about 86% occurring only once. The sequenced material came from peripheral blood. These receptor sequences come from a woman under 30 who had recovered from COVID-19.

This clone was observed a single time. A much bigger clone sits one base away, suggesting this may be a read error. V and J are TRBV2 and TRBJ2-3; 10 nucleotides align to TRBD2. V was pared by 4 bases and J by 1 base, with 2 bases of the junction left unmatched. The CDR3 has 15 amino acids. Germline values: CDR1 SNHLY, CDR2 FYNNEI. Here the CDR3 DNA reads TGTGCCAGCAGTGGGGGGACTAGCGGCACAGATACGCAGTATTTT. Its translation is CASSGGTSGTDTQYF.

This chain links TRBV7-9 with TRBJ2-1; 7 positions agree with TRBD2. This CDR3 contains 18 residues. J lost 9 bases, V lost 5 bases, and 22 bases had no gene match. CDR1 SEHNR and CDR2 FQNEAQ come from the germline V gene (reference sequence). The CDR3 sequence is CASSVFSRERTSRGEQFF. In nucleotides, the CDR3 is TGTGCCAGCAGCGTGTTCTCCCGTGAGCGGACTAGTCGGGGTGAGCAGTTCTTC.

This clone has a single count. This chain joins TRBV6-2 or TRBV6-3 and TRBJ2-3, with a possible D match to TRBD2 (6 bases). CDR1 is MNHEY and CDR2 is SVGEGT in the germline V gene. CDR3 length equals 16 residues. V was shortened by 0 bases and J by 1 base, with 11 bases between the two germline ends. The CDR3 bases are TGTGCCAGCAGTTACTCGGCGGGACTTGGCACAGATACGCAGTATTTT. Protein: CASSYSAGLGTDTQYF.

This chain joins TRBV2 and TRBJ2-7; D possibly corresponds to TRBD2 (6 bases). The CDR3 contains 15 residues. From germline, CDR1 is SNHLY and CDR2 FYNNEI. Deletions cut 2 bases from V and 3 bases from J, with 14 bases between. DNA of the CDR3: TGTGCCAGCAGTGAAAGTGTGGGACTTGGCTACGAGCAGTACGTC. Translation: CASSESVGLGYEQYV.

This clone was picked up a small number of times. The rearrangement joins TRBV6-2 or TRBV6-3 to TRBJ1-2; tentative D call: TRBD1 (6 bases). This CDR3 spans 13 amino acids. The V gene's germline CDR1 is MNHEY and CDR2 SVGEGT. V was trimmed by 2 bases and J by 8 bases, leaving 12 bases between them. The CDR3 here is CASSYPGVEGYTF. The CDR3 region has the DNA TGTGCCAGCAGTTACCCAGGGGTCGAAGGCTACACCTTC.

This rearrangement joins TRBV28 to TRBJ1-5; D unclear. V gave up 8 bases and J gave up 4 bases, with 15 bases separating them. CDR3 size: 14 residues. Per the germline V gene, CDR1 is MDHEN and CDR2 is SYDVKM. The CDR3 nucleotides read TGTGCCAGCCAAGGCGGAGGACCTAATCAGCCCCAGCATTTT. Amino acid sequence: CASQGGGPNQPQHF.

Written as DNA, the CDR3 is TGTGCCAGCAGTGAATATCCAGGGGCCACCTCTGGGGCCAACGTCCTGACTTTC. Translated, it gives CASSEYPGATSGANVLTF. The chain uses TRBV25-1 and TRBJ2-6; a possible D gene is TRBD1 (6 bases). V was trimmed by 0 bases and J by 0 bases, leaving 12 bases between them. The CDR3 loop spans 18 amino acids. From germline, CDR1 is MGHDK and CDR2 SYGVNS.